These 2 T cell receptor beta chains share one sample of origin, sequenced in a study of blood T cell repertoires in COVID-19. TCRdb's copy holds only in-frame clones and misses some; the assay was immunoSEQ multiplex PCR. The repertoire holds 100,000 to 150,000 clones, with more than 60% as singletons. The sequenced sample consisted of peripheral blood. The receptors were gathered from a woman aged 70-85 years with acute or convalescent COVID-19.

This clone was picked up a small number of times. The rearrangement uses TRBV11-2 and TRBJ1-1; possible D gene TRBD1, 5 bases. This CDR3 region has 14 residues. V lost 3 bases to trimming and J lost 6 bases, with 14 bases between them. In germline, CDR1 is SGHAT, CDR2 FQNNGV. CDR3 sequence (DNA): TGTGCCAGCAGCTTGATAGGGGACTTTGCTGAAGCTTTCTTT. This translates into CASSLIGDFAEAFF.

The chain links TRBV16 to TRBJ1-2, with a weak D call TRBD1 (6 bases). The V gene lost 3 bases and the J gene lost 4 bases, with 12 bases spanning the gap. CDR3 length: 14 amino acids. The V gene's germline CDR1 is KGHSY and CDR2 FQNENV. CDR3 bases: TGTGCCAGCAGCCATCTGGACAGCACCTATGGCTACACCTTC. Translating it yields CASSHLDSTYGYTF.